The clone carrying this TCR beta chain was seen a few times. Deletions cut 3 bases from V and 4 bases from J, with 15 bases between. CDR3 length: 15 amino acids. TCRdb re-analysed the RACE reads in MiXCR, keeping a single row per CDR3 protein. The sample yields roughly 360,000 distinct CDR3 sequences, about 4.4% seen once. This record belongs to a study of human T cells and chemical hapten exposure. Time point here: patch test 1, 2 weeks after DPC sensitization. Treatment meaning: therapeutic diphenylcyclopropenone sensitization with weekly scalp DPC. The starting material was whole blood, obtained in connection with sensitization to the hapten diphenylcyclopropenone (DPC). The clonotype was recovered from a woman in her forties or fifties with alopecia areata. Some clones in this sample may be carry-over from other donors' samples. The chain carries TRBV12-3 or TRBV12-4 and TRBJ1-1, with D perhaps TRBD1 (5 bases). The CDR3: CASSFWGAAGTEAFF. Here the CDR3 DNA reads TGTGCCAGCAGTTTCTGGGGCGCGGCGGGCACTGAAGCTTTCTTT.